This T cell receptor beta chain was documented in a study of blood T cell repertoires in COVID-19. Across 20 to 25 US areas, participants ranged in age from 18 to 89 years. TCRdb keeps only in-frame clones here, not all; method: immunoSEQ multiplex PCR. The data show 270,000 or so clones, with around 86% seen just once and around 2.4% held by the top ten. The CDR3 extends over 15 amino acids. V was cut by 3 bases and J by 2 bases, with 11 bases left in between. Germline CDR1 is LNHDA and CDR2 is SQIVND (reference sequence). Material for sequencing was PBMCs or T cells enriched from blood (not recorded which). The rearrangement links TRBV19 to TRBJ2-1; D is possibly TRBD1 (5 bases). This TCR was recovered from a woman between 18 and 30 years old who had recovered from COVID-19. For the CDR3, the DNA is TGTGCCAGTAGTATCTTTGACAGCACCTACAATGAGCAGTTCTTC. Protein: CASSIFDSTYNEQFF.